This T cell receptor beta chain was recorded in a study of T cell responses to AZD1222 COVID-19 vaccine. Study in general: Second-dose timings of about 4 or about 12 weeks were pooled.

Sequencing used immunoSEQ multiplex PCR; TCRdb keeps in-frame clones, though not all of them. The sample contains approximately 100,000 clones, 90% to 95% of which appear only once. Germline CDR1 reads SGHRS; CDR2 reads YFSETQ. The CDR3 is 15 residues long. V was cut by 0 bases and J by 9 bases, with 16 bases left in between. Overall study results and limits: Of spike-specific TCRs, nearly half reportedly target regions left unmutated in variants. CD4 TCRs associated with vaccination spanned spike, dominating at 160-218 and 743-854. Receipt of two AZD1222 doses was followed by a rise in Spike-specific TCR breadth and depth.

Remarks on this clone: Its specificity is unknown.

The chain uses TRBV5-1 and TRBJ1-5; D gene ambiguous. This receptor was taken from an adult in good health. The sample was peripheral blood, taken on day 0 of AZD1222 vaccination. The CDR3 reads CASSLDGSAGGPQHF. CDR3 sequence (DNA): TGCGCCAGCAGCTTGGACGGATCCGCGGGTGGGCCCCAGCATTTT.